These T cell receptor beta chains were read from a single sample in a study of blood T cell repertoires in COVID-19. Profiled with immunoSEQ multiplex PCR; TCRdb holds only in-frame clones, not every one. The top ten clones hold over 2% of a sample with 95,000 to 150,000 clones, about 78% of them seen once. Material for sequencing was peripheral blood. The receptors originated from a man between 65 and 80 years old with acute or convalescent COVID-19. Both conserved end residues are trimmed from each CDR3. Rows may omit the clone size; those that give it use once, few, many or a size class.

j_gene	abundance	v_gene	CDR3aa
TRBJ2-1	NA	TRBV6-2/TRBV6-3	AGSLGGVSSYNEQF
TRBJ2-5	NA	TRBV5-1	ASSTRPLETQY
TRBJ1-5	NA	TRBV2	ASSEDRLSNQPQH
TRBJ2-7	NA	TRBV7-3	ASSLTGLAGGPLEQY
TRBJ1-1	NA	TRBV6-5	ASNLWTANTEAF
TRBJ2-5	NA	TRBV29-1	SGVRDRQETQY
TRBJ2-7	few	TRBV7-6	ASSLAHGDKQY
TRBJ2-3	once	TRBV5-6	ASTYIGGITDTQY
TRBJ1-1	NA	TRBV27	ASSWGGYTEAF
TRBJ1-6	NA	TRBV3-1/TRBV3-2	ASSQDQVTNSPLH
TRBJ2-4	NA	TRBV7-2	ASSRITTGGTSIQY
TRBJ1-1	NA	TRBV7-3	ASRWEVGPNTEAF
TRBJ1-5	NA	TRBV6-2/TRBV6-3	ASSYDRGSNQPQH
TRBJ1-5	few	TRBV5-4	ASSLAGMGED
TRBJ1-3	NA	TRBV9	ASRPDRGSSGNTIY
TRBJ1-6	NA	TRBV3-1/TRBV3-2	ASSPELGGGDSPLH
TRBJ1-1	NA	TRBV12-5	ASGGYITVDAF
TRBJ2-1	NA	TRBV19	ASSTLAGGQYNEQF
TRBJ1-4	NA	TRBV5-4	ASSRGGTSLEKLF
TRBJ2-2	NA	TRBV9	ASSETWTVNTGELF
TRBJ1-3	few	TRBV4-3	ASSQERGPSGNTIY
TRBJ2-1	NA	TRBV7-3	ASSLSRGGSYNEQF
TRBJ2-5	NA	TRBV9	ASSVGGGRQETQY
TRBJ1-2	few	TRBV6-5	ASSLDRFNYGYT
TRBJ2-3	once	TRBV19	ASRQGSTDTQY
TRBJ1-2	NA	TRBV4-3	ASSQDLLHGYT
TRBJ1-4	once	TRBV3-1/TRBV3-2	ASSQEDRRNEKLF
TRBJ1-6	NA	TRBV7-9	ASSSTQALH
TRBJ2-3	NA	TRBV2	ASSGGLAGGTDTQY
TRBJ2-3	NA	TRBV7-2	ASSFPGVDTQY
TRBJ2-6	NA	TRBV7-6	ASSLSVRGANVLT
TRBJ2-3	once	TRBV7-2	ASSSRTSGHTDTQY
TRBJ2-2	NA	TRBV7-9	ASSTSPITGELF
TRBJ2-7	NA	TRBV3-1/TRBV3-2	ASVGLAAYEQY
TRBJ1-2	once	TRBV29-1	SVGGGTTGYT
TRBJ1-2	NA	TRBV4-3	ASSTVGANYGYT
TRBJ1-5	NA	TRBV25-1	ASSEAGQGYQPQH
TRBJ2-7	NA	TRBV7-2	ASSLGGGEQY
TRBJ1-2	few	TRBV5-1	ASSLGPVGPYGYT
TRBJ2-1	NA	TRBV4-3	ASSQDVSRSGSYNEQF
TRBJ2-1	once	TRBV5-4	ASSPDTSYNEQF
TRBJ2-7	NA	TRBV11-2	ASSLAPGGFYEQY
TRBJ1-6	NA	TRBV12-5	ASDTGLSSYNSPLH
TRBJ2-5	NA	TRBV6-5	ATQTGFMETQY
TRBJ1-3	NA	TRBV24-1	ATSDSGYGNTIY
TRBJ1-3	NA	TRBV19	ASSIETTSQDTIY
TRBJ2-2	NA	TRBV9	ASSLNTGELF
TRBJ1-2	few	TRBV2	ASSAGTGSGYGYT
TRBJ1-5	few	TRBV2	ASSWASNQPQH
TRBJ1-6	NA	TRBV4-3	ASSQAVSGEPLH
TRBJ1-3	NA	TRBV2	ASSAQGGSGNTIY
TRBJ2-7	NA	TRBV5-1	ASSLEWQVSYEQY
TRBJ1-2	NA	TRBV18	ASSPEGLSNYGYT
TRBJ1-4	NA	TRBV4-1	ASSPTGGFEKLF
TRBJ1-4	NA	TRBV10-3	AISTHFQGARNEKLF